The clone carrying this T cell receptor (beta chain) was counted between two and nine times. From the RT-PCR reads, TCRdb called clonotypes with MiXCR, one entry per CDR3 protein. This table holds about 230,000 distinct CDR3 sequences, roughly 13% found once. The sample originates from a study of patients and donors after allogeneic stem cell transplantation. V dropped 0 bases and J dropped 3; count of bases not matched to a gene: 9. The CDR3 loop spans 19 amino acids. Germline V gene lookup returns CDR1 MNHEY and CDR2 SVGEGT. Sequencing was performed on blood, either unsorted or a sorted T cell fraction (not recorded which). The genes are TRBV6-2 or TRBV6-3 and TRBJ2-7; TRBD2 matches 15 bases. This receptor was identified in a human donor who was either an allogeneic HSCT recipient or a stem cell or donor lymphocyte infusion donor (not recorded which). It is not recorded whose cells these are; they may come from a transplant donor. DNA of the CDR3: TGTGCCAGCAGTTACTCCTTAAAGGGACTAGCGGGGGGAGTCTACGAGCAGTACTTC. Translated, it gives CASSYSLKGLAGGVYEQYF.